This T cell receptor (beta chain) was profiled in a study of cytomegalovirus exposure and HLA in healthy donors. Findings and limits, study-wide: Cytomegalovirus-associated TCR beta chains were listed, numbering some 150.

Notes on this clone: What it recognizes is unknown.

V was pared by 6 bases and J by 8 bases, with 8 bases of the junction left unmatched. Germline CDR1 SQVTM, CDR2 ANQGSEA. The CDR3 consists of 12 residues. Researchers ran the PCR with 60 Vbeta and 13 Jbeta primers. Measured with immunoSEQ multiplex PCR; TCRdb has only the in-frame clones, and not every one. The sample lists 85,000 to 100,000 clones; 78% were seen once. The chain combines TRBV29-1 with TRBJ1-2, with TRBD1 matching over 8 bases. The sample consisted of PBMCs. The origin of this receptor is a woman in her thirties or forties in good health and CMV-seropositive. The CDR3 is CSVPDRGWGYTF. The CDR3 bases are TGCAGCGTGCCCGACAGGGGTTGGGGCTACACCTTC. The full variable domain, rest sourced from reference TRBV29-1 and TRBJ1-2, is SAVISQKPSRDICQRGTSLTIQCQVDSQVTMMFWYRQQPGQSLTLIATANQGSEATYESGFVIDKFPISRPNLTFSTLTVSNMSPEDSSIYLCSVPDRGWGYTFGSGTRLTVV.